The source of this T cell receptor beta chain is a study of read filtering for tumor transcriptome and immune sequencing. Looking at the study overall: After DNase treatment, RNA was made into whole-transcriptome libraries.

Sampling of bone marrow took place during active disease in every patient. This clonotype was detected only a few times. The target antigen is unknown. The library was built from 400 to 500 ng RNA with molecular barcoded adaptors for alpha/delta and beta/gamma chains. TCRdb recomputed calls from the reads with MiXCR, one row per CDR3 protein. Of about 19,000 distinct CDR3 sequences in the sample, over 20% were seen once. Study-wide points: Even smaller IR-seq throughput identified most shared clonotypes. Approximately 82% of IR-seq clonotypes had one read, totaling about 3.5% of reads; RNA-seq: about 69% and 49%.

The TCR originated in a donor at least 40 years old with multiple myeloma. Source material: a population of CD138-negative cells sorted from bone marrow.

DNA of the CDR3: TGTGCCAGCAGCTTAGAATTAGTTGGCGAGCAGTACTTC. This sequence encodes CASSLELVGEQYF. The chain uses TRBV11-2 and TRBJ2-7; D is uncertain. V lost 0 bases and J 6 bases, leaving 9 bases between the germline ends. CDR1 and CDR2 (germline): SGHAT, FQNNGV. The CDR3 has 13 residues.